A single sample is the source of the 10 T cell receptor beta chains below, sequenced in a study of control samples from healthy donors and cancer patients. Some clones are missing from TCRdb's copy, which holds only in-frame ones; the method was immunoSEQ multiplex PCR. The profile shows tens of thousands of clones, 80% of them singletons. The sample comprised blood. The source is a man in his 70s in good health.

The chain has TRBV28 and TRBJ2-7; the D gene is possibly TRBD2 (6 bases). V was clipped by 6 bases and J by 1 base, with 10 bases between them. This CDR3 has 13 residues. Germline CDR1 MDHEN, CDR2 SYDVKM. The CDR3 here is CASSVGLSYEQYF. The CDR3 DNA sequence: TGTGCCAGCAGCGTCGGACTATCCTACGAGCAGTACTTC.

This clone was counted a few times. V gene TRBV7-9 combines with J gene TRBJ2-3; D remains unclear. Germline V gives CDR1 SEHNR, CDR2 FQNEAQ (reference sequence). Trimming removed 3 bases at V and 4 bases at J, with 11 bases between. CDR3 size: 14 residues. This CDR3 reads CASSLAITADTQYF. The CDR3 region has the DNA TGTGCCAGCAGCTTGGCAATTACTGCAGATACGCAGTATTTT.

The J gene is TRBJ2-2, the V gene TRBV10-3; 10 bases line up with TRBD2. CDR3 length equals 13 residues. CDR1 and CDR2 from the germline V gene are ENHRY and SYGVKD. The V gene end was trimmed by 10 bases and the J gene end by 7 bases; junction bases not matched to a gene: 6. CDR3 DNA: TGTGCCACCAAGCGGGAGGGCCTCGGGGAGCTGTTTTTT. This gives the protein CATKREGLGELFF.

The chain combines TRBV10-3 with TRBJ2-5; TRBD2 matches at 7 bases. Germline V gives CDR1 ENHRY, CDR2 SYGVKD. The V segment lost 6 bases and the J segment 3 bases; nucleotides outside the gene matches: 1. The CDR3 runs to 12 residues. This chain's CDR3 is CAISGTKETQYF. CDR3 in DNA: TGTGCCATCAGCGGGACTAAAGAGACCCAGTACTTC.

This chain connects TRBV19 to TRBJ2-2; 8 nucleotides match TRBD1. This CDR3 region has 15 residues. Per the germline V gene, CDR1 is LNHDA and CDR2 is SQIVND (reference sequence). With 1 base clipped from V and 5 bases from J, the junction kept 3 bases outside the gene matches. For the CDR3, the DNA is TGTGCCAGTAGTATAGGGGACAGGAGGACCGGGGAGCTGTTTTTT. It specifies CASSIGDRRTGELFF.

The rearrangement links TRBV19 to TRBJ1-2; D call uncertain. Trimming removed 3 bases at V and 2 bases at J, with 13 bases between. Germline V lookup: CDR1 LNHDA, CDR2 SQIVND (reference sequence). CDR3 size: 15 residues. The CDR3 region is CASSMSGDGNYGYTF. The CDR3 nucleotides read TGTGCCAGTAGTATGTCGGGAGATGGAAACTATGGCTACACCTTC.

The V gene is TRBV5-6, the J gene TRBJ1-2; D is perhaps TRBD1 (6 bases). Germline V gene sequence: CDR1 SGHDT, CDR2 YYEEEE. The CDR3 runs 17 residues. Trimming removed 3 bases from V and 0 bases from J, with 18 bases in between. The CDR3 here is CASSWTTGTPTNYGYTF. The CDR3 coding sequence is TGTGCCAGCAGCTGGACTACCGGGACACCGACTAACTATGGCTACACCTTC.

In this sample, this clone turned up a few times. The chain joins TRBV7-9 to TRBJ2-5; D remains unclear. The CDR3 is made up of 14 amino acids. In germline, CDR1 is SEHNR, CDR2 FQNEAQ (reference sequence). Trimming left V 5 bases short and J 1 base short, with 11 bases between. CDR3 sequence: CASSQDTFQETQYF. For the CDR3, the DNA is TGTGCCAGCAGCCAAGACACTTTCCAAGAGACCCAGTACTTC.

The chain couples TRBV2 to TRBJ1-2; possibly TRBD1 for D (6 bases). CDR3 length equals 14 residues. CDR1 and CDR2 from the germline V gene are SNHLY and FYNNEI. V shed 6 bases and J shed 5 bases, with 16 bases lying between them. The CDR3 loop reads CASRDSLTNYGYTF. The CDR3 nucleotides are TGTGCCAGCAGGGACAGCCTGACAAATTATGGCTACACCTTC.

V gene TRBV6-1 combines with J gene TRBJ1-2; D unresolved. Germline loops: CDR1 MNHNS, CDR2 SASEGT. V shed 1 base and J shed 6 bases, with 9 bases lying between them. The CDR3 is 13 residues long. The CDR3 DNA reads as TGTGCCAGCAGTGAAGACATTCAGGATGGCTACACCTTC. Its protein product is CASSEDIQDGYTF.